The present entry profiles one TCR beta chain with its context. This sample was included in a study of T cells in Graves' hyperthyroidism and ophthalmopathy. V was trimmed by 0 bases and J by 6 bases, leaving 6 bases between them. The V gene's germline CDR1 is LNHNV and CDR2 YYDKDF (reference sequence). This CDR3 region has 14 residues. Amplification of TCR beta CDR3 regions used RNA as the template. First-round RT-PCR with HTBI primers amplified the TCR CDR3 region. TCRdb reprocessed the multiplex PCR reads via MiXCR and lists one record per CDR3 protein. The sample carries around 620,000 distinct CDR3 sequences, roughly 16% recorded once.

Specimen: blood. This rearrangement joins TRBV15 to TRBJ1-6; no clear D. This TCR was sampled from a woman in her 30s with Graves' hyperthyroidism. CDR3 sequence: CATSRDRGNSPLHF. Written as DNA, the CDR3 is TGTGCCACCAGCAGAGATCGGGGTAATTCACCCCTCCACTTT.